Sequencing of this T cell receptor (beta chain) was carried out in a study of regulatory T cells in long-lasting Graves disease. The CDR3 loop spans 15 amino acids. Losses at the gene ends were 4 bases for V and 7 bases for J; bases not matched to a gene: 7. The germline CDR1 and CDR2 sequences are MNHEY and SMNVEV (reference sequence). This clonotype was counted many times. The time point is: newly diagnosed GD, antithyroid drugs for less than 3 months. Extracted RNA from PBMCs served as the source of the TCR library. From an endocrinology department in Xi'an, China, came the patients. Library construction for TCR beta used iRepertoire HTBI primers and Arm-PCR of CDR3 regions. TCRdb processed the multiplex PCR reads anew with MiXCR; each CDR3 protein has one entry. In the table there are approximately 400,000 distinct CDR3 sequences, about 10% of which are singletons. This sample was shared with a second study, whose subject was T cells in Graves' hyperthyroidism and ophthalmopathy. That work states: Each diagnosis drew on symptoms, thyroxine, TRAb, thyroid ultrasound and orbital computed tomography findings.

The sample in question was peripheral blood mononuclear cells (PBMCs), obtained at new diagnosis, from a patient treated with antithyroid drugs. This clonotype was obtained from a woman aged 18-29 years with Graves disease. The rearrangement joins TRBV27 to TRBJ1-6; 7 bases align to TRBD1. The CDR3, as DNA: TGTGCCAGCAGTTCGGGTGTACAGGGGAATTCACCCCTCCACTTT. Protein sequence: CASSSGVQGNSPLHF.